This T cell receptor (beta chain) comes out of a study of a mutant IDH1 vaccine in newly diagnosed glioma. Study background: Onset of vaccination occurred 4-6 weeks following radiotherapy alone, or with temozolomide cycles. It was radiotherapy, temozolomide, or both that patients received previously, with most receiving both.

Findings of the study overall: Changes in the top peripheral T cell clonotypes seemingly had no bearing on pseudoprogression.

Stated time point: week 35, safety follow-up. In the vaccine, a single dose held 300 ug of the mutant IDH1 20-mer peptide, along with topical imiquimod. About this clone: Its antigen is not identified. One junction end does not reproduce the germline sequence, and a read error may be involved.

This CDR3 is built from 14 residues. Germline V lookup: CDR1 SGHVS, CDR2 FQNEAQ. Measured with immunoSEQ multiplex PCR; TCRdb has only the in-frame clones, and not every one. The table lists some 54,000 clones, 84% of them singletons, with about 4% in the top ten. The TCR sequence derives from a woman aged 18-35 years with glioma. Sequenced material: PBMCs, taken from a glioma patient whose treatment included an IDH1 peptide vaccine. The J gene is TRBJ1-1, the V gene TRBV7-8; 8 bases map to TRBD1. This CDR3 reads CASSLGDRNTGAFF. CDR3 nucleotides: TGTGCCAGCAGCTTAGGGGACAGGAACACTGGAGCTTTCTTT. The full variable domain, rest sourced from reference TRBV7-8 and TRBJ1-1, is GAGVSQSPRYKVAKRGQDVALRCDPISGHVSLFWYQQALGQGPEFLTYFQNEAQLDKSGLPSDRFFAERPEGSVSTLKIQRTQQEDSAVYLCASSLGDRNTGAFFGQGTRLTVV.